The text below deals with one TCR beta chain. All sequencing subjects had displayed CD8+CD57+ cell expansion on flow cytometry. This sample stems from a study of CD8+CD57+ T cells in acquired aplastic anemia. Study background: Sorted CD4+ and CD8+ cells yielded roughly 3.4 ug of DNA on average.

This CDR3 is 13 amino acids long. Germline assignment: CDR1 SEHNR and CDR2 FQNEAQ (reference sequence). The V gene end was trimmed by 4 bases and the J gene end by 6 bases; junction bases not matched to a gene: 2. Template material for TCR beta VDJ and CDR3 profiling consisted of genomic DNA. TCRdb re-called the reads through MiXCR, storing one row per CDR3 protein. The table has over 150,000 distinct CDR3 sequences, less than 60% seen once. This chain links TRBV7-9 with TRBJ1-5; the match to TRBD1 covers 8 bases. Specimen: sorted CD4+, CD8+, or CD8+CD57+ T cells (not recorded which) from PBMCs. The origin of this receptor is a human donor with aplastic anemia. CDR3 protein: CASSSTGGQPQHF. For the CDR3, the DNA is TGTGCCAGCAGCTCAACAGGGGGTCAGCCCCAGCATTTT.